These 25 T cell receptor beta chains were all obtained from the same sample, sequenced in a study of PD-1 blockade in classical Hodgkin lymphoma. Clones were read by immunoSEQ multiplex PCR, and TCRdb kept only the in-frame ones, dropping some. The sample comprises about 46,000 clones, about three quarters of which are singletons, and roughly 11% rests with the top ten. Each patient experienced a relapse that followed autologous stem cell transplantation, and brentuximab vedotin exposure varied. The sequenced sample was peripheral blood mononuclear cells (PBMCs), obtained at baseline. The receptors come from a human donor with classical Hodgkin lymphoma.

The chain has TRBV7-9 and TRBJ1-4; 12 nucleotides agree with TRBD1. The CDR3 totals 17 residues. Germline assignment: CDR1 SEHNR and CDR2 FQNEAQ (reference sequence). Germline trimming cut 0 bases from V and 6 bases from J; bases unmatched to any gene: 5. The CDR3 region has the DNA TGTGCCAGCAGCTTAGCGGGACAGGGGGCGGCGTATGAAAAACTGTTTTTT. Amino acids: CASSLAGQGAAYEKLFF. The full variable domain, in which reference TRBV7-9 and TRBJ1-4 provide the parts outside the CDR3, is DTGVSQNPRHKITKRGQNVTFRCDPISEHNRLYWYRQTLGQGPEFLTYFQNEAQLEKSRLLSDRFSAERPKGSFSTLEIQRTEQGDSAMYLCASSLAGQGAAYEKLFFGSGTQLSVL.

The V call is TRBV23-1, the J call TRBJ2-7; no clear D. TRBV23-1 is noted as an ORF with a role that remains uncertain. V was cut by 0 bases and J by 0 bases, with 9 bases left in between. This CDR3 is built from 15 residues. CDR3 protein: CASSQSLKGSYEQYF. CDR3 nucleotides: TGCGCCAGCAGTCAATCCCTTAAGGGCTCCTACGAGCAGTACTTC.

The V and J genes are TRBV7-6 and TRBJ2-3, with 15 bases aligning to TRBD2. The CDR3 is 19 residues long. CDR1 and CDR2 (germline): SGHVS, FNYEAQ. The V gene end was trimmed by 3 bases and the J gene end by 4 bases; junction bases not matched to a gene: 11. The CDR3 DNA reads as TGTGCCAGCAGCTTCTTGCCGGGACTAGCGGGAGGAGTCTCAGATACGCAGTATTTT. Amino acid sequence: CASSFLPGLAGGVSDTQYF.

The chain employs TRBV27 and TRBJ1-1, with D uncertain. The CDR3 totals 13 residues. Germline lookup yields CDR1 MNHEY and CDR2 SMNVEV (reference sequence). V was clipped by 2 bases and J by 7 bases, with 11 bases between them. The CDR3: CASSLGGPDEAFF. CDR3 nucleotide sequence: TGTGCCAGCAGTTTAGGCGGGCCAGATGAAGCTTTCTTT.

This chain links TRBV19 with TRBJ2-7; tentatively, D is TRBD1 (6 bases). Trimming stripped 3 bases from V and 4 bases from J, with 10 bases between. This CDR3 has 13 amino acids. Germline CDR1 and CDR2: LNHDA and SQIVND (reference sequence). CDR3 amino acids: CASSMDSGYEQYF. For the CDR3, the DNA is TGTGCCAGTAGTATGGACAGCGGATACGAGCAGTACTTC.

The chain recombines TRBV27 with TRBJ1-2; 12 bases are a match to TRBD1. The CDR3 has 17 residues. Germline CDR1 MNHEY, CDR2 SMNVEV (reference sequence). V shed 4 bases, J shed 3 bases, and the junction held 9 bases outside the gene matches. This CDR3 is CASSSVGTGGQDYGYTF. DNA of the CDR3: TGTGCCAGCAGTTCGGTTGGGACAGGGGGCCAGGACTATGGCTACACCTTC.

There are a few counts of this clone. V usage is TRBV5-1 and J usage is TRBJ1-5, with D maybe TRBD1 (6 bases). Germline V gene sequence: CDR1 SGHRS, CDR2 YFSETQ. Trimming removed 4 bases from V and 0 bases from J, with 11 bases in between. The CDR3 contains 15 residues. The CDR3 region is CASSLQGTSNQPQHF. The CDR3 DNA sequence: TGCGCCAGCAGCCTTCAGGGGACTAGCAATCAGCCCCAGCATTTT. Drawing the rest from reference TRBV5-1 and TRBJ1-5, the complete variable domain is KAGVTQTPRYLIKTRGQQVTLSCSPISGHRSVSWYQQTPGQGLQFLFEYFSETQRNKGNFPGRFSGRQFSNSRSEMNVSTLELGDSALYLCASSLQGTSNQPQHFGDGTRLSIL.

This chain connects TRBV7-8 to TRBJ2-7, with D perhaps TRBD1 or TRBD2 (5 bases each). This CDR3 contains 14 residues. Trimming shortened V by 2 bases and J by 0 bases, and 8 bases separated the two germline ends. Looked up from germline, CDR1 is SGHVS and CDR2 is FQNEAQ. This chain's CDR3 is CASSLRGRSYEQYF. The CDR3 DNA follows: TGTGCCAGCAGCTTACGGGGCCGCTCCTACGAGCAGTACTTC. Variable domain in full (rest from reference TRBV7-8 and TRBJ2-7): GAGVSQSPRYKVAKRGQDVALRCDPISGHVSLFWYQQALGQGPEFLTYFQNEAQLDKSGLPSDRFFAERPEGSVSTLKIQRTQQEDSAVYLCASSLRGRSYEQYFGPGTRLTVT.

The chain's CDR3 is CATSRGVGRIRGDTEAFF. The CDR3, as DNA: TGTGCCACCAGCAGAGGAGTTGGCCGAATCCGGGGGGACACTGAAGCTTTCTTT. The V and J genes are TRBV15 and TRBJ1-1; D possibly corresponds to TRBD1 (5 bases). V lost 1 base and J lost 3, with 21 bases in between. Germline CDR1 LNHNV, CDR2 YYDKDF (reference sequence). There are 18 residues in the CDR3.

J is TRBJ2-7 and V is TRBV6-1; TRBD1 matches at 7 bases. Germline CDR1 and CDR2: MNHNS and SASEGT. Unmatched junction bases numbered 12, after V lost 2 bases and J lost 2 bases. The CDR3 totals 17 residues. The DNA of the CDR3 is TGTGCCAGCAGTGAAAGGAGACAGGGTGTCGTAGCCTACGAGCAGTACTTC. Amino acids: CASSERRQGVVAYEQYF.

This clone was observed a few times. The V and J genes are TRBV28 and TRBJ2-7, with 8 positions matching TRBD1. CDR1 and CDR2 from the germline V gene are MDHEN and SYDVKM. Trimming at V came to 2 bases and at J to 4 bases, leaving 16 bases not matched to a gene. The CDR3 covers 18 residues. The CDR3, as DNA: TGTGCCAGCAGTTTAAATATTTGGCAGGGGGCTCTCGAATACGAGCAGTACTTC. It is translated as CASSLNIWQGALEYEQYF.

V and J are TRBV30 and TRBJ1-1; 8 positions match TRBD1. CDR3 size: 12 residues. Trimming cost V 4 bases and J 6 bases; bases outside gene matches: 4. Germline V lookup: CDR1 GTSNPN, CDR2 SVGIG (reference sequence). The CDR3 region is CAWNTGGPEAFF. CDR3 coding DNA: TGTGCCTGGAACACAGGGGGGCCTGAAGCTTTCTTT. The full variable domain, its missing parts supplied by reference TRBV30 and TRBJ1-1, is SQTIHQWPATLVQPVGSPLSLECTVEGTSNPNLYWYRQAAGRGLQLLFYSVGIGQISSEVPQNLSASRPQDRQFILSSKKLLLSDSGFYLCAWNTGGPEAFFGQGTRLTVV.

This chain connects TRBV18 to TRBJ1-1; no reliable D call. The CDR3 is 15 amino acids. Trimming left V 2 bases short and J 1 base short, with 11 bases between. CDR1 is KGHSH, CDR2 LQKENI, per germline. CDR3 region: CASSPETAPNTEAFF. The CDR3 DNA sequence: TGTGCCAGCTCACCAGAGACGGCCCCGAACACTGAAGCTTTCTTT.

This clone was observed at least ten times. CDR3 sequence: CASSLQAENTEAFF. In DNA, the CDR3 is TGCGCCAGCAGCTTGCAGGCCGAGAACACTGAAGCTTTCTTT. J is TRBJ1-1 and V is TRBV5-1; D gene unclear. This CDR3 has 14 residues. Germline values: CDR1 SGHRS, CDR2 YFSETQ. The V gene lost 1 base and the J gene lost 1 base, with 8 bases spanning the gap.

The CDR3, as DNA: TGTGCCAGCAGCGTAAGGGACACCTTGAACACTGAAGCTTTCTTT. Its translation: CASSVRDTLNTEAFF. The V and J genes are TRBV9 and TRBJ1-1, with a weak D call TRBD1 (6 bases). Germline loops: CDR1 SGDLS, CDR2 YYNGEE. The CDR3 sequence is 15 residues long. Trimming pared 1 base from V and 0 bases from J, leaving 10 bases between. Looking up the rest from reference TRBV9 and TRBJ1-1 gives the full variable domain: DSGVTQTPKHLITATGQRVTLRCSPRSGDLSVYWYQQSLDQGLQFLIQYYNGEERAKGNILERFSAQQFPDLHSELNLSSLELGDSALYFCASSVRDTLNTEAFFGQGTRLTVV.

V gene TRBV19 combines with J gene TRBJ1-2, with D perhaps matching TRBD1 (6 bases). The CDR3 covers 14 residues. CDR1 is LNHDA, CDR2 SQIVND, per germline (reference sequence). Trimming took off 7 bases at V and 4 bases at J, with 16 bases between the two ends. The CDR3 here is CASNEGGTIYGYTF. As DNA, the CDR3 is TGTGCCAGTAACGAGGGGGGTACAATCTATGGCTACACCTTC.

This chain links TRBV6-5 with TRBJ2-6; the D is unclear. This CDR3 comprises 14 residues. Trimming stripped 4 bases from V and 4 bases from J, with 8 bases between. CDR1 and CDR2 from the germline V gene are MNHEY and SVGAGI. The CDR3 nucleotides read TGTGCCAGCAGTTCGATGTCCGGGGCCAACGTCCTGACTTTC. Its protein product is CASSSMSGANVLTF.

The chain recombines TRBV19 with TRBJ2-1, with D possibly TRBD2 on 7 matching bases. Trimming removed 3 bases from V and 7 bases from J, with 16 bases in between. The length of the CDR3 is 15 residues. Looked up from germline, CDR1 is LNHDA and CDR2 is SQIVND (reference sequence). The CDR3 nucleotides read TGTGCCAGTAGTATTATGGGGGGGGGCCGAAATGAGCAGTTCTTC. Translation gives CASSIMGGGRNEQFF.

This sequence joins TRBV27 and TRBJ1-2; TRBD1 matches at 12 bases. The CDR3 loop spans 16 amino acids. V shed 4 bases and J 7 bases; nucleotides not matched to a gene: 10. Germline V lookup: CDR1 MNHEY, CDR2 SMNVEV (reference sequence). The CDR3 sequence is CASSSFRDRGQGGYTF. For the CDR3, the DNA is TGTGCCAGCAGTTCATTCCGGGACAGGGGGCAGGGTGGCTACACCTTC.

Only a few counts were recorded for this clone. This chain uses TRBV29-1 with TRBJ2-7, with D possibly TRBD2 on 6 matching bases. Trimming removed 4 bases at V and 3 bases at J, with 13 bases between. CDR3 size: 13 residues. Germline CDR1 reads SQVTM; CDR2 reads ANQGSEA. The CDR3 here is CSVVGGVHYEQYF. The CDR3 nucleotides are TGCAGCGTTGTAGGAGGGGTTCACTACGAGCAGTACTTC.

A single count supports this clone. The chain has TRBV6-5 and TRBJ2-7; maybe TRBD1 (5 bases). Germline lookup yields CDR1 MNHEY and CDR2 SVGAGI. The CDR3 sequence is 15 residues long. V lost 0 bases, J lost 2 bases, and 11 bases lay in between. This CDR3 reads CASSYSSQGTYEQYF. The CDR3 region has the DNA TGTGCCAGCAGTTACTCGTCTCAGGGCACCTACGAGCAGTACTTC.

This rearrangement joins TRBV30 to TRBJ1-2; D is perhaps TRBD1 (5 bases). The CDR3 spans 13 residues. Germline V CDR1 and CDR2: GTSNPN, SVGIG (reference sequence). Trimming took 7 bases from V and 7 from J, leaving 19 bases between them. The CDR3 nucleotides are TGTGCCTCGGAGGTAGTCCCGGGGGGTGGCTACACCTTC. This translates into CASEVVPGGGYTF.

This clone was seen just once. The rearrangement joins TRBV13 to TRBJ2-5, with TRBD2 matching over 14 bases. The ends lost 6 bases at V and 4 bases at J; junction bases unmatched: 7. CDR3 length equals 16 residues. The germline CDR1 and CDR2 sequences are PRHDT and FYEKMQ (reference sequence). CDR3 in amino acids: CASRRGLAGGRETQYF. The DNA of the CDR3 is TGTGCCAGCAGACGAGGACTAGCGGGAGGTCGAGAGACCCAGTACTTC. The whole variable domain, remainder taken from reference TRBV13 and TRBJ2-5, is AAGVIQSPRHLIKEKRETATLKCYPIPRHDTVYWYQQGPGQDPQFLISFYEKMQSDKGSIPDRFSAQQFSDYHSELNMSSLELGDSALYFCASRRGLAGGRETQYFGPGTRLLVL.

This clone was counted once. The V call is TRBV9, the J call TRBJ1-1; maybe TRBD1 (6 bases). The germline V gene encodes CDR1 SGDLS and CDR2 YYNGEE. The V end lost 1 base, the J end lost 6 bases, and 10 bases lay between the germline ends. The CDR3 contains 13 residues. CDR3 coding DNA: TGTGCCAGCAGCGTATCGGGACAATCTGAAGCTTTCTTT. Amino acid sequence: CASSVSGQSEAFF.

This sequence joins TRBV28 and TRBJ1-5, with TRBD1 matching 8 bases. V gave up 8 bases and J gave up 7 bases; unmatched junction bases: 4. CDR1 and CDR2 (germline): MDHEN, SYDVKM. There are 12 residues in the CDR3. CDR3 DNA sequence: TGTGCCAGCCGGACAGGGCCCCAGCCCCAGCATTTT. Its translation is CASRTGPQPQHF.